This TCR beta chain was captured by sequencing in a study of cytomegalovirus exposure and HLA in healthy donors (dated by TCRdb to 2016 to 2017). In the study overall: According to a later analysis, one platform produced both the 120 validation repertoires and the 730 or so repertoires of the first cohort. The study aimed to test whether cataloging public T cell receptors could reveal signatures of past pathogen exposure. A separate validation cohort of approximately 130 different subjects was used in addition to the approximately 640-subject first cohort. High-throughput TCR immunosequencing, statistical association of individual TCRs with disease status, and machine learning were combined to predict cytomegalovirus infection status. What the authors observed across the whole study: It was suggested by the authors that the approach could potentially be generalized to other disease states and immunological phenotypes. Across donors, most TCR sequences were observed very rarely, whereas some public TCRs were present in many individuals. The validation cohort had no HLA typing available for a later analysis, so co-occurrence within that cohort was assessed over all 120 or so repertoires. Cytomegalovirus status was reported to be diagnosed by the classifier with high specificity and sensitivity in both the original and validation cohorts. A later analysis found that TCRs clustered in the first cohort also tended to co-occur in the 120 or so validation repertoires, with approximately 94% of cluster scores above 0. The study gave a list of roughly 150 TCR beta chains associated with cytomegalovirus. In vitro tests confirmed that three of the cytomegalovirus-associated TCR beta chains recognize cytomegalovirus antigens.

Including cysteine and phenylalanine, the CDR3 has 14 amino acids. The DNA shown is the 42-base CDR3, in frame from base 1. Per the germline V gene, SGDLS is the CDR1 and YYNGEE is the CDR2. V is cut by 0 bases and J by 5 bases, and the space between the germline ends is 9 bases. The donors belonged to the validation cohort of about 120 subjects, which was separate from the 666-subject first cohort. Details on this clone: Its antigen remains undetermined. One base away there is no much larger clone; base qualities are not given.

Library construction relied on the immunoSEQ multiplex PCR assay. In the source study's methods: A statistical classification framework was built for diagnosing cytomegalovirus status from the catalog of TCR beta chain sequences. Entries here come from immuneACCESS through TCRdb and include only in-frame sequences with V and J called. Some clones fail to appear in such tables; in the studies checked, an unresolved V gene covers under half of the shortfall, and the cause of the remainder is unknown. V and J calls and clone size are copied from that table; D and trimming were computed from the DNA. The sample records around 250,000 clones, 90% of which are singletons. The ten largest clones take up less than 0.4% of the sample.

The sequenced sample was PBMCs. The sequence links TRBV9 to TRBJ1-5; TRBD1 could be the D gene, as 6 bases match. The origin of this receptor is a woman aged 18-30 years in good health and CMV-seronegative. CDR3 loop: CASSVEDRDQPQHF. The DNA sequence is given as TGTGCCAGCAGCGTAGAGGACAGAGATCAGCCCCAGCATTTT.